This record concerns one TCR beta chain sequence. These data come from a study of blood T cell repertoires in COVID-19. Clones were sequenced by immunoSEQ multiplex PCR, and TCRdb holds only the in-frame ones, with some missing. The table has about 310,000 clones, about 90% seen once. Germline-derived CDR1 and CDR2 are MDHEN and SYDVKM. The CDR3 consists of 14 residues. Trimming stripped 6 bases from V and 0 bases from J, with 9 bases between. The sequence was obtained from a woman younger than 45 who had recovered from COVID-19. The rearrangement joins TRBV28 to TRBJ2-1, with D possibly matching TRBD2 (5 bases). Sequencing was carried out using PBMCs or T cells enriched from blood (not recorded which). For the CDR3, the DNA is TGTGCCAGCAGGGAGGAGAGCTCCTACAATGAGCAGTTCTTC. Protein: CASREESSYNEQFF.